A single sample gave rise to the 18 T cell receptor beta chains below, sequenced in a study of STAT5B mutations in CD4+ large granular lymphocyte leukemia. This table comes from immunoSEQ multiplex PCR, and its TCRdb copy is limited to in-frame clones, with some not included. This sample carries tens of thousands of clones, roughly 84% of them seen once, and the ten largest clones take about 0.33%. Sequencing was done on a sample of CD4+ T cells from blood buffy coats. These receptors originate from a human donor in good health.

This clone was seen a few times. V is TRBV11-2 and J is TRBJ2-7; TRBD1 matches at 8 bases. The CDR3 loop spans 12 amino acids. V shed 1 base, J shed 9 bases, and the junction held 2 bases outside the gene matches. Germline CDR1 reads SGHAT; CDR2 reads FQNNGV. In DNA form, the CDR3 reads TGTGCCAGCAGCTTAGTGACAGGGGTGCAGTACTTC. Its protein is CASSLVTGVQYF.

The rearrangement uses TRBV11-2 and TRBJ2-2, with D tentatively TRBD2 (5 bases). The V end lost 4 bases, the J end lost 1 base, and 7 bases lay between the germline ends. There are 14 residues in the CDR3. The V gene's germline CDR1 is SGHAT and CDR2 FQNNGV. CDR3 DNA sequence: TGTGCCAGCAGCTCTCGGGAGAACACCGGGGAGCTGTTTTTT. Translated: CASSSRENTGELFF.

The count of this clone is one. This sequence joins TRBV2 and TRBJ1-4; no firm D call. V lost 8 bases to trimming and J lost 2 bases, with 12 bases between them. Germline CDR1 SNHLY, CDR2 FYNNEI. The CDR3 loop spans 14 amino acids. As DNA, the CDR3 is TGTGCCAGCGGTCTCATGGGGACTAATGAAAAACTGTTTTTT. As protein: CASGLMGTNEKLFF.

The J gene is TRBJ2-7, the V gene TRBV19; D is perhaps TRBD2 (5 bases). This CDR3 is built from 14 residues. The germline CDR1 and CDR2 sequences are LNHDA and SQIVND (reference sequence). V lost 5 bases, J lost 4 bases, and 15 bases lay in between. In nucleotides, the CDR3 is TGTGCCAGTAGTTCAGGCGGGTCGGTGTACGAGCAGTACTTC. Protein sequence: CASSSGGSVYEQYF.

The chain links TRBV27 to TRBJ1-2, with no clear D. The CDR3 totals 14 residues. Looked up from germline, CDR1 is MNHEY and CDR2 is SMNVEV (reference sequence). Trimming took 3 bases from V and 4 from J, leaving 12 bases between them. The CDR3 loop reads CASSFSDGLYGYTF. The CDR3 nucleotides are TGTGCCAGCAGTTTCTCGGACGGACTCTATGGCTACACCTTC.

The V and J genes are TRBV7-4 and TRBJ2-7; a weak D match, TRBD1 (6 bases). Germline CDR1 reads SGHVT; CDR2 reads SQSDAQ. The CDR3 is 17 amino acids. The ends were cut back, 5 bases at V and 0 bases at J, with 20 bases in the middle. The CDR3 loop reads CASSPRGVEGVSYEQYF. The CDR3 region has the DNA TGTGCCAGCAGCCCCCGTGGGGTAGAGGGGGTCTCCTACGAGCAGTACTTC.

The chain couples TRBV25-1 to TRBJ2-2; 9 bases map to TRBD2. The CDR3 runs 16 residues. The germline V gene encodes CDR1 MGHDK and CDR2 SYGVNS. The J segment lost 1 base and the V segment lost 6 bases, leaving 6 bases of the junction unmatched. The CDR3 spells CASSSAGGGNTGELFF. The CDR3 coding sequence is TGTGCCAGCAGCTCAGCGGGAGGCGGGAACACCGGGGAGCTGTTTTTT.

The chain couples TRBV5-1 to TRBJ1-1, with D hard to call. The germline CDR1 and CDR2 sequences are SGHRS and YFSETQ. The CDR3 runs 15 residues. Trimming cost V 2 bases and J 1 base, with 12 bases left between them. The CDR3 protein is CASSFGPIPNTEAFF. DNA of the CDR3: TGCGCCAGCAGCTTCGGACCGATTCCGAACACTGAAGCTTTCTTT. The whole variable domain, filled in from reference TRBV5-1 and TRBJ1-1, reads KAGVTQTPRYLIKTRGQQVTLSCSPISGHRSVSWYQQTPGQGLQFLFEYFSETQRNKGNFPGRFSGRQFSNSRSEMNVSTLELGDSALYLCASSFGPIPNTEAFFGQGTRLTVV.

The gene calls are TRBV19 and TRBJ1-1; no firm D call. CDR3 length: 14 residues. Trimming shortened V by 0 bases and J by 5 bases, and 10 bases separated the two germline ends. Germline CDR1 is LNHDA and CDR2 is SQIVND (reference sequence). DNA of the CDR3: TGTGCCAGTAGTATAGACGGGTCTCGGACTGAAGCTTTCTTT. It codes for CASSIDGSRTEAFF. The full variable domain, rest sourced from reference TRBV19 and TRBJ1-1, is DGGITQSPKYLFRKEGQNVTLSCEQNLNHDAMYWYRQDPGQGLRLIYYSQIVNDFQKGDIAEGYSVSREKKESFPLTVTSAQKNPTAFYLCASSIDGSRTEAFFGQGTRLTVV.

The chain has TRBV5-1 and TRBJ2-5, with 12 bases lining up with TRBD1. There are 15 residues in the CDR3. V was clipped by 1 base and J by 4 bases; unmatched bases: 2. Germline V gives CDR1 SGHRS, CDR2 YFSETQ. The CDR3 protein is CASSLTGQGAETQYF. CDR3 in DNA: TGCGCCAGCAGCTTGACGGGACAGGGGGCAGAGACCCAGTACTTC. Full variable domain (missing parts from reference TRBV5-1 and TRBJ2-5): KAGVTQTPRYLIKTRGQQVTLSCSPISGHRSVSWYQQTPGQGLQFLFEYFSETQRNKGNFPGRFSGRQFSNSRSEMNVSTLELGDSALYLCASSLTGQGAETQYFGPGTRLLVL.

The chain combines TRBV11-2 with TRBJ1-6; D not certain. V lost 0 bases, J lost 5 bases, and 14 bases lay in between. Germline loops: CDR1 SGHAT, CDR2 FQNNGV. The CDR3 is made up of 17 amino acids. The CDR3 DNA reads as TGTGCCAGCAGCTTAGAGATAGCGACCTCAGATAATTCACCCCTCCACTTT. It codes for CASSLEIATSDNSPLHF.

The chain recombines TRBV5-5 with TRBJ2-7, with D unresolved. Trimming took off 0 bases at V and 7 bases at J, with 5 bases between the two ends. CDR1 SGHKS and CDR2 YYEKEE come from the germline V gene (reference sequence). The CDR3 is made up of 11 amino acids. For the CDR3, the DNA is TGTGCCAGCAGCTTGGTCCAGGAGCAGTACTTC. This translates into CASSLVQEQYF.

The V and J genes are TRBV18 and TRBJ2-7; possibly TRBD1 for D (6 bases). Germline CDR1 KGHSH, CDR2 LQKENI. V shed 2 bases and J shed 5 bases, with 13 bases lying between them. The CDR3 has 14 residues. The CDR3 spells CASSPVQGNNEQYF. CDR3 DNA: TGTGCCAGCTCACCAGTACAGGGTAACAACGAGCAGTACTTC.

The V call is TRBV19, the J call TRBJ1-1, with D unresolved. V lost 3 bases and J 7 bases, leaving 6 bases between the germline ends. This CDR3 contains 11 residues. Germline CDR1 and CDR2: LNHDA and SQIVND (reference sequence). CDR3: CASSIRNEAFF. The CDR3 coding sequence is TGTGCCAGTAGTATTCGGAATGAAGCTTTCTTT.

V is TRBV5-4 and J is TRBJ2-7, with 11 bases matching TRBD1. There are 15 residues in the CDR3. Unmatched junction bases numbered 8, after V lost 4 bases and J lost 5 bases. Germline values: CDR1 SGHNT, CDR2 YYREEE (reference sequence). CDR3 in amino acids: CASSQGQGVADEQYF. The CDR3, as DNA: TGTGCCAGCAGCCAGGGACAGGGGGTAGCTGACGAGCAGTACTTC.

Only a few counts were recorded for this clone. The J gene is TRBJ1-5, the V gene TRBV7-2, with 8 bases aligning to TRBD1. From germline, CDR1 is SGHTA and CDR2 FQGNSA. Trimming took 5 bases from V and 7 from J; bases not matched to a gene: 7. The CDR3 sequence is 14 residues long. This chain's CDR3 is CASSPGQGGQPQHF. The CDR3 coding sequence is TGTGCCAGCAGCCCTGGACAGGGTGGCCAGCCCCAGCATTTT.

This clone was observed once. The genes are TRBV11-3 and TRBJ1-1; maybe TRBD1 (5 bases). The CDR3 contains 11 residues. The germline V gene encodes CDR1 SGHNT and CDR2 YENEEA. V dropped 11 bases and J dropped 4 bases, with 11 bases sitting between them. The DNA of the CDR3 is TGTGCCGTAAGGGGTGGCACTGAAGCTTTCTTT. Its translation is CAVRGGTEAFF.

CDR3 loop: CASASGGAHEQFF. CDR3 nucleotide sequence: TGTGCCAGCGCTAGCGGGGGGGCCCATGAGCAGTTCTTC. This chain connects TRBV25-1 to TRBJ2-1; 12 positions match TRBD2. The CDR3 has 13 amino acids. V gave up 8 bases and J gave up 8 bases; unmatched junction bases: 4. CDR1 MGHDK and CDR2 SYGVNS come from the germline V gene.